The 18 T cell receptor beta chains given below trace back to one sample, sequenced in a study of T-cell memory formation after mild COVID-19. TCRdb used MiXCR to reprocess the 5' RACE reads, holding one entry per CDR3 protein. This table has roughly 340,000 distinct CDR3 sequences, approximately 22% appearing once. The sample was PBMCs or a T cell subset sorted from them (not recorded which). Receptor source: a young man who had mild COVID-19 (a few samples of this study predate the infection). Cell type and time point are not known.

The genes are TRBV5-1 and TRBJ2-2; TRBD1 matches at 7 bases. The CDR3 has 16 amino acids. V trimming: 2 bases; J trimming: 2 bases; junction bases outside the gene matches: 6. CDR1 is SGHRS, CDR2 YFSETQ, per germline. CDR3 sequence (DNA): TGCGCCAGCAGCTTAATGGACAGGAGAAACACCGGGGAGCTGTTTTTT. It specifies CASSLMDRRNTGELFF.

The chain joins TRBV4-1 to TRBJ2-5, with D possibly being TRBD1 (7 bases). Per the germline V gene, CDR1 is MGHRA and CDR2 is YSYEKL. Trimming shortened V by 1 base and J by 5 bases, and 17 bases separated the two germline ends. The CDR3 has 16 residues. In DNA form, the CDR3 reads TGCGCCAGCAGCCAAGTCGGGGGACAGAAGAGGGAGACCCAGTACTTC. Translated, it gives CASSQVGGQKRETQYF.

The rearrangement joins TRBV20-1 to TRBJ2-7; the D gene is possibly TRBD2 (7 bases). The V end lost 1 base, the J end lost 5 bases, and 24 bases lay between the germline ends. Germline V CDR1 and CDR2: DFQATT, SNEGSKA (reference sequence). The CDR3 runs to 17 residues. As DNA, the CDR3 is TGCAGTGCTAGAGGCCGGGACACTGCTTTTGCGGGGGACGAGCAGTACGTC. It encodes CSARGRDTAFAGDEQYV.

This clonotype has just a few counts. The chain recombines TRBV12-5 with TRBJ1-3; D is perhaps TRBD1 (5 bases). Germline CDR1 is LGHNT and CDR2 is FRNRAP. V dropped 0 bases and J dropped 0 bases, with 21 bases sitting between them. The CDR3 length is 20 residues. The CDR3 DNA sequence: TGTGCTAGTGGTTTGGTACTGTGGGGCCCCTCGACGTACTCTGGAAACACCATATATTTT. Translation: CASGLVLWGPSTYSGNTIYF.

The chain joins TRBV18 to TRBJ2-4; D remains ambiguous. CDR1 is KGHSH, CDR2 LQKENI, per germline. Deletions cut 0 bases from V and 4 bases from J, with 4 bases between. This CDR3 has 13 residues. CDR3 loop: CASSPPMKNIQYF. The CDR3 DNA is TGTGCCAGCTCACCACCGATGAAAAACATTCAGTACTTC. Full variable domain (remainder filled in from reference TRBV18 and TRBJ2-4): NAGVMQNPRHLVRRRGQEARLRCSPMKGHSHVYWYRQLPEEGLKFMVYLQKENIIDESGMPKERFSAEFPKEGPSILRIQQVVRGDSAAYFCASSPPMKNIQYFGAGTRLSVL.

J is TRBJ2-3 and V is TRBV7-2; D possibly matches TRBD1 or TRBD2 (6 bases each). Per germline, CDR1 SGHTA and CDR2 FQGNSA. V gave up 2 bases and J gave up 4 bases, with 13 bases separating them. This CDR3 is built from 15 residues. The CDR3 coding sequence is TGTGCCAGCAGCTTAAGGGGGGCCAGCGCAGATACGCAGTATTTT. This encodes CASSLRGASADTQYF.

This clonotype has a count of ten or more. CDR3 sequence reads: CASSQDAGGTDTQYF. The CDR3 DNA reads as TGCGCCAGCAGCCAAGATGCGGGAGGGACAGATACGCAGTATTTT. V is TRBV4-1 and J is TRBJ2-3, with 9 bases aligning to TRBD2. The junction had 1 base not matched to a gene; V was cut back by 0 bases and J by 3 bases. The CDR3 runs to 15 residues. The germline CDR1 and CDR2 sequences are MGHRA and YSYEKL.

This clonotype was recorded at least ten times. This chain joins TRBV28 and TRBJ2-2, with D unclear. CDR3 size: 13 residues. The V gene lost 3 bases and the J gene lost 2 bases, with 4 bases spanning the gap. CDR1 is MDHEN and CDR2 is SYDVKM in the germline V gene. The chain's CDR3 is CASSLDNTGELFF. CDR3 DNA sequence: TGTGCCAGCAGTTTGGACAACACCGGGGAGCTGTTTTTT.

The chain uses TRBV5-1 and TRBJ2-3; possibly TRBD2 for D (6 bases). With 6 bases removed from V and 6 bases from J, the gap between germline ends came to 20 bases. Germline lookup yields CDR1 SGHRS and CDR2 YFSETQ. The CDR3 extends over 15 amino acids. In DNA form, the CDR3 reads TGCGCCAGCAATAGGTGGGGGGATGCTTCGGATACGCAGTATTTT. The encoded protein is CASNRWGDASDTQYF.

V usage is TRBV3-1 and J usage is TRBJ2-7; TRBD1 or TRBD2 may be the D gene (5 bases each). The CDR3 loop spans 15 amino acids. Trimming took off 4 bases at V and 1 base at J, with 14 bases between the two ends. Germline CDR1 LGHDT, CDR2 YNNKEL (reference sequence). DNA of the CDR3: TGTGCCAGCAGCCGGTTCGGGACCCAGTCCTACGAGCAGTACTTC. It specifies CASSRFGTQSYEQYF.

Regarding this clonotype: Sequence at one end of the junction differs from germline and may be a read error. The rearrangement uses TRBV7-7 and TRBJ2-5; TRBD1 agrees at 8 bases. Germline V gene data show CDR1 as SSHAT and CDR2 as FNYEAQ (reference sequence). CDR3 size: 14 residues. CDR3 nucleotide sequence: TGTGCTAGCAGCCCAGACAGGGGATCGGAGACCCAGTACTTC. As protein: CASSPDRGSETQYF.

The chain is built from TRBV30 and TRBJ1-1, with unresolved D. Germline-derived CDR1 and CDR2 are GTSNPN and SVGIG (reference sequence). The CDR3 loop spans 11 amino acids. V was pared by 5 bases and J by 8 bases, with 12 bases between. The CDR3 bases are TGTGCCTGGCTCGAGGCAGGCGAAGCTTTCTTT. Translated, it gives CAWLEAGEAFF.

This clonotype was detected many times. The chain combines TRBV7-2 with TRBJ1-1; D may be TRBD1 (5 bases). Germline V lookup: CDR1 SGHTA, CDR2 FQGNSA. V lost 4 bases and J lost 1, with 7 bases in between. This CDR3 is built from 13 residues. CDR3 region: CASSSDRNTEAFF. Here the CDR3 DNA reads TGTGCCAGCAGCTCCGACAGGAACACTGAAGCTTTCTTT.

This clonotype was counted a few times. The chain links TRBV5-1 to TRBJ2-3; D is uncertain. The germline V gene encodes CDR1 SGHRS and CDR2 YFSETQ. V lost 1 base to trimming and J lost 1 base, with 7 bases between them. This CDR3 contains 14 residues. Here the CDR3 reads CASSLRRGTDTQYF. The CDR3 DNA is TGCGCCAGCAGCTTGCGTAGGGGCACAGATACGCAGTATTTT.

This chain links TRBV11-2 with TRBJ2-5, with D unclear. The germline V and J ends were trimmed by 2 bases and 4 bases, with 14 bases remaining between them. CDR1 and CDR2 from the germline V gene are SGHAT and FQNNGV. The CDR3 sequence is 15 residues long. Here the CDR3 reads CASSLRASTLETQYF. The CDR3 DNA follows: TGTGCCAGCAGCTTAAGGGCATCCACTCTAGAGACCCAGTACTTC.

The CDR3 loop reads CASSLRPGRNSPLHF. DNA of the CDR3: TGTGCCAGCAGTTTGCGCCCCGGCAGGAATTCACCCCTCCACTTT. The chain has TRBV12-3 or TRBV12-4 and TRBJ1-6; D unresolved. CDR3 length equals 15 residues. V lost 3 bases to trimming and J lost 7 bases, with 13 bases between them.

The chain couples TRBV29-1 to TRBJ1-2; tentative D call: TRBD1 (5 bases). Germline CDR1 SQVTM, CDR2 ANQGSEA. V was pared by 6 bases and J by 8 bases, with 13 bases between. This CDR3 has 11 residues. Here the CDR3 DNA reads TGCAGCGTCCGGGACGGTGGAGGCTACACCTTC. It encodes CSVRDGGGYTF.

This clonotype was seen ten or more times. The DNA for the CDR3 is TGTGCCAGCAGTTACTTTCCGGGAAATGAGCAGTTCTTC. This gives the protein CASSYFPGNEQFF. The J gene is TRBJ2-1, the V gene TRBV6-2 or TRBV6-3, with D perhaps matching TRBD2 (5 bases). The CDR3 runs to 13 residues. Germline CDR1 and CDR2: MNHEY and SVGEGT. Trimming shortened V by 1 base and J by 7 bases, and 8 bases separated the two germline ends.